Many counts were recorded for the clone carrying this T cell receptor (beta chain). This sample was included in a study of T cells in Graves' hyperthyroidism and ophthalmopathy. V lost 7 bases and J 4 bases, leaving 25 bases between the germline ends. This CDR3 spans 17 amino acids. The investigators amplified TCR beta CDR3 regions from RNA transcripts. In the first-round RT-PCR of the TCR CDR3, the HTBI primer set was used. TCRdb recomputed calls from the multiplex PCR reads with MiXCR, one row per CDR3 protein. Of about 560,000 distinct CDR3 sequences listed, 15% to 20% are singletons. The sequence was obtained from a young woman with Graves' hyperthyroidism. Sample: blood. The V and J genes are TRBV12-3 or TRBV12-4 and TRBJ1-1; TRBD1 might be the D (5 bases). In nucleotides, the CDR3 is TGTGCCAGCACCCCCAACCCGGGGCCCCCGAAGGGCACTGAAGCTTTCTTT. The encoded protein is CASTPNPGPPKGTEAFF.